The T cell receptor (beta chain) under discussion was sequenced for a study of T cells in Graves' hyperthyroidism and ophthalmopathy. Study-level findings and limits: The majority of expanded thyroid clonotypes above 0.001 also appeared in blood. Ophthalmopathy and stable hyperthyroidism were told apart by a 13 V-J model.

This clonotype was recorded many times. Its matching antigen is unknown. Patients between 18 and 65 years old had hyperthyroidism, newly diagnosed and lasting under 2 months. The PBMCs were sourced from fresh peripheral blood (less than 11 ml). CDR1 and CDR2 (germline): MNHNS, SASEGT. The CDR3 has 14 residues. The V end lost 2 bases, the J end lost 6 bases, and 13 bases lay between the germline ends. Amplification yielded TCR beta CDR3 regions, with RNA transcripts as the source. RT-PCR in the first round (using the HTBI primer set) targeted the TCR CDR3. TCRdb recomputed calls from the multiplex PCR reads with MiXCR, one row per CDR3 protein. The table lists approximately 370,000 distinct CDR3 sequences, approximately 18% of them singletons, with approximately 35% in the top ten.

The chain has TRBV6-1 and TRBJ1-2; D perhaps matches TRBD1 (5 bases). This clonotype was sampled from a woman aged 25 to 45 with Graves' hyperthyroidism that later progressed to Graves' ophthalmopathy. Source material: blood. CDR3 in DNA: TGTGCCAGCAGTGAAAATTGGGGGAACCATGGCTACACCTTC. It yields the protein CASSENWGNHGYTF.